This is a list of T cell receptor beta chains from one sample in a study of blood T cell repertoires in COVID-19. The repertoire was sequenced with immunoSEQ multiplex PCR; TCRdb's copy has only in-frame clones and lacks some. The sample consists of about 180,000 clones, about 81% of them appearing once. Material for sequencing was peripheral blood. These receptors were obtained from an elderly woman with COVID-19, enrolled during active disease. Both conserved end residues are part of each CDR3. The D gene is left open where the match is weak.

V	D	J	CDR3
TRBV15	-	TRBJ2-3	CATSTQTSQTDTQYF
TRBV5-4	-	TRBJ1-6	CASSLERQDSPLHF
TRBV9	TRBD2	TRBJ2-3	CASSPEGLSGTSGATDTQYF
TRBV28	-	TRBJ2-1	CASSFNLGFEQFF
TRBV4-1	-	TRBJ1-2	CASSHPKGPAGDGYTF
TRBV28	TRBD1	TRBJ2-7	CASSSGQVPKQYF
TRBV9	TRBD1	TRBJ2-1	CASSAPGTGRGEQFF
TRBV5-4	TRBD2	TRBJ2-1	CASSFVAGEYNEQFF
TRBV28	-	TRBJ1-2	CASSSVYYGYTF
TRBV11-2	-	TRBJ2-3	CASSLGWAVPDTQYF
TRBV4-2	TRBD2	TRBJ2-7	CASSQATSGGAEYEQYF
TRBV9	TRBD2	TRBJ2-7	CASSAWGGSGEQYF
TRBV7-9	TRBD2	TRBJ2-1	CASGLVYNEQFF
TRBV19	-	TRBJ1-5	CASSRRWGGDQPQHF
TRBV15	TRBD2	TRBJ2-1	CATSRDLLAGGPREQFF
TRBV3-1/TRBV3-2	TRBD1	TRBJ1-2	CASSLRTGGNGYTF
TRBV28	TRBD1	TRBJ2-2	CASSPPPLQGDIGELFF
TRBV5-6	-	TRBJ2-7	CASSLGAGGYYEQYF
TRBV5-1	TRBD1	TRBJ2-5	CASCYRDREETQYF
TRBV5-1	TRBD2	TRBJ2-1	CASSLVEREYYNEQFF
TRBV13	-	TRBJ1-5	CASSLGFGQPQHF
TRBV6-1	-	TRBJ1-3	CASSEIGAVSGNTIYF
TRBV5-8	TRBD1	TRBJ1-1	CAIRDRGHTEAFF
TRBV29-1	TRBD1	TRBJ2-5	CSVISQGAETQYF
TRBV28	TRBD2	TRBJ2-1	CASSPGHGRDGEQFF
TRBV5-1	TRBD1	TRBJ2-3	CASSLTGQYTDTQYF
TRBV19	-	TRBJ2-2	CASSISRNTGELFF
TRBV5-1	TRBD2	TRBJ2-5	CASSSWTSGGETQYF
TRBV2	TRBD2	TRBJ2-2	CASKSGRGGLTGELFF
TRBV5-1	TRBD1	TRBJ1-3	CASSLGQGANTIYF
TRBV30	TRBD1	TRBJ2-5	CAAGQVYETQYF
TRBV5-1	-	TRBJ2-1	CASSFGGQGYNEQFF
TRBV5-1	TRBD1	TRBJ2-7	CASSLGPGQGTYEQYF
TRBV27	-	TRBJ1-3	CASSPGQSRGNTIYF
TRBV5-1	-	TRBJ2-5	CASSLAGSQETQYF
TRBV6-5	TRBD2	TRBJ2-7	CASSYTAGDHYEQYF
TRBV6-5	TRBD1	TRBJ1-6	CASRLDRGNSPLHF
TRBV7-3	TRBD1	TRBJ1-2	CASSSWGQGLTF
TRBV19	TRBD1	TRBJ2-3	CASSAHRDRGSDTQYF
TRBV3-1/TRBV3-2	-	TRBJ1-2	CASRHRTGSYGYTF
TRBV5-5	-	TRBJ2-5	CASSLATSQETQYF
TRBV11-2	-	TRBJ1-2	CASSPSGLLYTF
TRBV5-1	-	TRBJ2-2	CASSLVPGGTGELFF
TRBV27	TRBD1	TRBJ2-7	CASKRDRVGHEQYF
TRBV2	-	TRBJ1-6	CASSEAYRVGSPLHF